This T cell receptor beta chain appears in the sequencing data of a study of blood T cell repertoires in COVID-19. V trimming: 4 bases; J trimming: 2 bases; junction bases outside the gene matches: 1. Looked up from germline, CDR1 is LNHDA and CDR2 is SQIVND (reference sequence). The CDR3 totals 14 residues. Assay: immunoSEQ multiplex PCR; the TCRdb copy retains only in-frame clones and omits some. This table holds around 100,000 clones, approximately 90% found once. This clonotype was obtained from a man between 50 and 59 years old with acute or convalescent COVID-19. The rearrangement uses TRBV19 and TRBJ1-3, with 8 bases identical to TRBD1. Sequenced: peripheral blood. The CDR3 reads CASSKQGAGNTIYF. In DNA, the CDR3 is TGTGCCAGTAGTAAACAGGGGGCTGGAAACACCATATATTTT.